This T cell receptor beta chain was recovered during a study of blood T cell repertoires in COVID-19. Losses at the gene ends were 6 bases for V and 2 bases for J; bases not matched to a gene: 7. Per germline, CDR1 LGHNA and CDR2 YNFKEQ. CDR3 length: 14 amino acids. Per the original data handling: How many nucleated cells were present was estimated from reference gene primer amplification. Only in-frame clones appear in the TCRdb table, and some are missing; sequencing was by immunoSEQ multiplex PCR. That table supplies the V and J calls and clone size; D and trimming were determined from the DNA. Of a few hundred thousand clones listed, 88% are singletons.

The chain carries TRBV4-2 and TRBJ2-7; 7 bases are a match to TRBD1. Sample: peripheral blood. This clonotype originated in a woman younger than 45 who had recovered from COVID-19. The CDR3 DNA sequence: TGTGCCAGCAGTCGGGGACAGCAGACCTACGAGCAGTACTTC. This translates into CASSRGQQTYEQYF.